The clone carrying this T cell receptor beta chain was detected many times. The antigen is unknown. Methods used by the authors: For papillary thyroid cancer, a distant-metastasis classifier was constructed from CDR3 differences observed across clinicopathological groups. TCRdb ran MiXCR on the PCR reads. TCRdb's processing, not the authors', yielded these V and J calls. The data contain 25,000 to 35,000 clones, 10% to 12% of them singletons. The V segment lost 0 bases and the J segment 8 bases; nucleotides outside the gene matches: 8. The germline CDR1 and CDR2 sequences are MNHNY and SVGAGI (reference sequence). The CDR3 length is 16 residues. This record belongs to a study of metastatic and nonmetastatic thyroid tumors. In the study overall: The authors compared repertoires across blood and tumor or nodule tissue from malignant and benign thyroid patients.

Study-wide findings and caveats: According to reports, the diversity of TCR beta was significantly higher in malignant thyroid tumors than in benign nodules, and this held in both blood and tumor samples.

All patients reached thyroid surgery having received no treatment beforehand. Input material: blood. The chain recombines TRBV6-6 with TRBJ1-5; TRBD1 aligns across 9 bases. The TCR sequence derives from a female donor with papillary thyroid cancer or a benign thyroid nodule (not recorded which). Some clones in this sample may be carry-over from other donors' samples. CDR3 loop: CASSYSATGGQEPQHF. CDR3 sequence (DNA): TGTGCCAGCAGTTACTCCGCTACAGGGGGCCAAGAGCCCCAGCATTTT.